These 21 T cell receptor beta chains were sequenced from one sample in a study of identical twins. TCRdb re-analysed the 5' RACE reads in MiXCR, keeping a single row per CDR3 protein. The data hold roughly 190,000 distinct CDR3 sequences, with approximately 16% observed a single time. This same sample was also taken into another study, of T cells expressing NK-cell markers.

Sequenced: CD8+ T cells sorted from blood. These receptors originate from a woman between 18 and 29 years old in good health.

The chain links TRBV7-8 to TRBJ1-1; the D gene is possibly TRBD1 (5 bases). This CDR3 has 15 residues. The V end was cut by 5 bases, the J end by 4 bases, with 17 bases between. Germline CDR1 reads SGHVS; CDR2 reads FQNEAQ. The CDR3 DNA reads TGTGCCAGCAGCCAAACTAGGGGAGGGGTCACTGAAGCTTTCTTT. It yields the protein CASSQTRGGVTEAFF.

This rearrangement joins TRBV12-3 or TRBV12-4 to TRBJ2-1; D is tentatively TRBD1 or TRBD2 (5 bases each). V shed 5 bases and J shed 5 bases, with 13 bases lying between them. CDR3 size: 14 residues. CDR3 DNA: TGTGCCAGCAGTCTAACGGGGCCTAACAATGAGCAGTTCTTC. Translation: CASSLTGPNNEQFF.

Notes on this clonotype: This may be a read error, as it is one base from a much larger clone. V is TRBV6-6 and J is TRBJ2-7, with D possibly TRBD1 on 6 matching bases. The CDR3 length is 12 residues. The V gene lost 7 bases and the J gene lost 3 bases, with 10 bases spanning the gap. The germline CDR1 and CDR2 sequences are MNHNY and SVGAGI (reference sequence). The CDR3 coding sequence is TGTGCCAGCACCCCGGACAGCTACGAGCAGTACTTC. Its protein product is CASTPDSYEQYF.

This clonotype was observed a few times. The chain's CDR3 is CASSLVTRSDEQYF. The DNA of the CDR3 is TGTGCCAGCAGCTTAGTTACCAGATCGGACGAGCAGTACTTC. V usage is TRBV13 and J usage is TRBJ2-7; D unresolved. Trimming removed 1 base at V and 5 bases at J, with 12 bases between. The V gene's germline CDR1 is PRHDT and CDR2 FYEKMQ (reference sequence). This CDR3 is 14 amino acids long.

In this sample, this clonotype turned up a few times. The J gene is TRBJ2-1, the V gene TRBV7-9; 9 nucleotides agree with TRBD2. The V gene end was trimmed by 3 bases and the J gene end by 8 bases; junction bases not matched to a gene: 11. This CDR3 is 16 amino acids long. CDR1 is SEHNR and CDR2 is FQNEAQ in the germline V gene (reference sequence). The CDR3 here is CASSLLAGGAEDEQFF. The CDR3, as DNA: TGTGCCAGCAGCTTGTTGGCGGGGGGGGCCGAGGATGAGCAGTTCTTC.

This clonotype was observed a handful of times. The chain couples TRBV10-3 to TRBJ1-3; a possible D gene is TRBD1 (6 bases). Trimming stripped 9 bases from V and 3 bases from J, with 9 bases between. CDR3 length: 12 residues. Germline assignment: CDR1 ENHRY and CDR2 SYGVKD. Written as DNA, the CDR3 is TGTGCCATATCGGACAGTGGAAACACCATATATTTT. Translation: CAISDSGNTIYF.

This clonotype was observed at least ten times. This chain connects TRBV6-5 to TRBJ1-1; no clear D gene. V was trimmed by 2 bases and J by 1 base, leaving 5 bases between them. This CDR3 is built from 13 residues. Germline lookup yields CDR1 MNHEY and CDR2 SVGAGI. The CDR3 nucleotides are TGTGCCAGCAGTTACGGTTGGAACACTGAAGCTTTCTTT. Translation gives CASSYGWNTEAFF.

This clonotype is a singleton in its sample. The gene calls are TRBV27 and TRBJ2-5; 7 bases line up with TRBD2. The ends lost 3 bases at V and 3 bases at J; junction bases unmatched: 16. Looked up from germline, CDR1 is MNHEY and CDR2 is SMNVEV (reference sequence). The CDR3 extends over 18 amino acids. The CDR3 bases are TGTGCCAGCAGTTTGGTTGGGGGGGAACCACTCCCCGAAGAGACCCAGTACTTC. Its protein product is CASSLVGGEPLPEETQYF.

In nucleotides, the CDR3 is TGTGCCAGCAGCTCGGACAGGGCCAACACCATATATTTT. It is translated as CASSSDRANTIYF. V usage is TRBV6-1 and J usage is TRBJ1-3; 8 bases map to TRBD1. Trimming cost V 6 bases and J 7 bases; bases outside gene matches: 5. CDR1 is MNHNS, CDR2 SASEGT, per germline. The CDR3 spans 13 residues.

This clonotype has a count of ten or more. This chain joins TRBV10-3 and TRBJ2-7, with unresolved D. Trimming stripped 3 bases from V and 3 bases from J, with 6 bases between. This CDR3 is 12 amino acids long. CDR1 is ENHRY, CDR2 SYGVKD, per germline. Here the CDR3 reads CAISDGFYEQYF. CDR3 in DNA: TGTGCCATCAGTGACGGTTTCTACGAGCAGTACTTC.

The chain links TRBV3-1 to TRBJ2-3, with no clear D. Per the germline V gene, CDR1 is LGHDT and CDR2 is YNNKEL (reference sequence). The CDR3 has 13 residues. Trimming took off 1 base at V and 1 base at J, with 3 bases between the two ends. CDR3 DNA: TGTGCCAGCAGCCAAGGCCGCACAGATACGCAGTATTTT. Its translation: CASSQGRTDTQYF.

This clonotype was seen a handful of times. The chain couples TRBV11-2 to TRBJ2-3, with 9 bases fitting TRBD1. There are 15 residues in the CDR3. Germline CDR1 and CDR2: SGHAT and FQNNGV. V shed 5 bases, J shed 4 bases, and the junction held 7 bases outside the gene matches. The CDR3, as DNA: TGTGCCAGCAGCCCCCGGGACAGGGCCTCAGATACGCAGTATTTT. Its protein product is CASSPRDRASDTQYF.

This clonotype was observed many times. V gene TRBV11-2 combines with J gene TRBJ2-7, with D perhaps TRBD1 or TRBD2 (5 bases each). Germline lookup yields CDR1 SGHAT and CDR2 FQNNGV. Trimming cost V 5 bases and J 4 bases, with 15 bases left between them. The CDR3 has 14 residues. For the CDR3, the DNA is TGTGCCAGCAGCGTCAGAGGGGCCATATACGAGCAGTACTTC. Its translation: CASSVRGAIYEQYF. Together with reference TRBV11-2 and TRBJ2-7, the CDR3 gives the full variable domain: EAGVAQSPRYKIIEKRQSVAFWCNPISGHATLYWYQQILGQGPKLLIQFQNNGVVDDSQLPKDRFSAERLKGVDSTLKIQPAKLEDSAVYLCASSVRGAIYEQYFGPGTRLTVT.

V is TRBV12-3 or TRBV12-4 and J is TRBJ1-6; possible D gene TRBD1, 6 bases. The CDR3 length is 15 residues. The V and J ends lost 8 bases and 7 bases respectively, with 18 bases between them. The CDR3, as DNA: TGTGCCAGCCTACGGGGTGGGGGGCGAAATTCACCCCTCCACTTT. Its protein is CASLRGGGRNSPLHF.

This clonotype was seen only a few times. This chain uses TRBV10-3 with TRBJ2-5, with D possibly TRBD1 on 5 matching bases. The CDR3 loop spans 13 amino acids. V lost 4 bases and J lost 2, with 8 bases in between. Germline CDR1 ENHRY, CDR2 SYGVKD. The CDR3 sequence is CAISVPGQETQYF. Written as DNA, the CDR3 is TGTGCCATCAGTGTTCCAGGGCAAGAGACCCAGTACTTC.

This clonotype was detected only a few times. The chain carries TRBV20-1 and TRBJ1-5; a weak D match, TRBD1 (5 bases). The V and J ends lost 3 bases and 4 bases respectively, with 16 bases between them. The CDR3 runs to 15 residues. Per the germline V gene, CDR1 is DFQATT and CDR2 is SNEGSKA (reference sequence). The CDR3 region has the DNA TGCAGTGCTAGTCGGCCATCCGGGGGTAATCAGCCCCAGCATTTT. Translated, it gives CSASRPSGGNQPQHF.

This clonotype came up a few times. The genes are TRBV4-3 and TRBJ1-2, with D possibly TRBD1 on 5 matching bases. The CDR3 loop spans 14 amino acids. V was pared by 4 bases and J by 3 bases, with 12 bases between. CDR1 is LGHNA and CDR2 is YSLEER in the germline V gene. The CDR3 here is CASSPSGGDYGYTF. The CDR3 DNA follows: TGCGCCAGCAGCCCGTCCGGAGGGGACTATGGCTACACCTTC.

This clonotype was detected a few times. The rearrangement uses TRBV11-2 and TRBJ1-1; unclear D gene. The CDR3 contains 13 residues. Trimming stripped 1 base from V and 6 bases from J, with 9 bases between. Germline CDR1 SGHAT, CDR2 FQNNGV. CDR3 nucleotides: TGTGCCAGCAGCTTAGTACCAGCGGCTGAAGCTTTCTTT. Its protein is CASSLVPAAEAFF.

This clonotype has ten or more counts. For the CDR3, the DNA is TGTGCCATCAGTGAGTCGGGGGCTGGACTAAACAACGAGCAGTACTTC. Amino acid sequence: CAISESGAGLNNEQYF. The chain carries TRBV10-3 and TRBJ2-7; D possibly matches TRBD1 or TRBD2 (6 bases each). Germline loops: CDR1 ENHRY, CDR2 SYGVKD. Trimming left V 0 bases short and J 5 bases short, with 17 bases between. The CDR3 is 16 residues long.

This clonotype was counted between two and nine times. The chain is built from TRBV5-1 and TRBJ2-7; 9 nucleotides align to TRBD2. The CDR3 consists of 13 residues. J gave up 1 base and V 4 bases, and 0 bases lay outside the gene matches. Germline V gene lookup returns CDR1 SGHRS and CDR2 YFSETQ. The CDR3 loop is CASSTSGSYEQYF. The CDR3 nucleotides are TGCGCCAGCAGCACTAGCGGGTCCTACGAGCAGTACTTC.

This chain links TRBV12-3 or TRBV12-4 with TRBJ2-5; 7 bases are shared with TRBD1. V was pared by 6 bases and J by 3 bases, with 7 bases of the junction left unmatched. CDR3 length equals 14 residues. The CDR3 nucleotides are TGTGCCAGCAGCCCCCTGGGACAGAAAGAGACCCAGTACTTC. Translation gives CASSPLGQKETQYF.